A single sample gave rise to the 16 T cell receptor beta chains below, sequenced in a study of T cell repertoires in cytomegalovirus infection. MiXCR was run by TCRdb on the reads, yielding one entry per CDR3 protein. In the table there are some 700,000 distinct CDR3 sequences, less than 40% of which are singletons. The sequenced material came from PBMCs. The receptors stem from a human donor in good health (CMV status not recorded). Some clones in this sample may be carry-over from other donors' samples.

This clonotype was picked up many times. The rearrangement uses TRBV7-6 and TRBJ2-2; D may be TRBD1 or TRBD2 (5 bases each). In germline, CDR1 is SGHVS, CDR2 FNYEAQ. This CDR3 contains 15 residues. The germline V and J ends were trimmed by 2 bases and 2 bases, with 9 bases remaining between them. The CDR3 sequence: CASSLRGSNTGELFF. The CDR3 DNA reads TGTGCCAGCAGCTTACGGGGCAGTAACACCGGGGAGCTGTTTTTT. Combining the CDR3 with reference TRBV7-6 and TRBJ2-2 gives the whole variable domain GAGVSQSPRYKVTKRGQDVALRCDPISGHVSLYWYRQALGQGPEFLTYFNYEAQQDKSGLPNDRFSAERPEGSISTLTIQRTEQRDSAMYRCASSLRGSNTGELFFGEGSRLTVL.

The V and J genes are TRBV24-1 and TRBJ1-2; D remains unclear. Trimming took off 7 bases at V and 4 bases at J, with 12 bases between the two ends. The CDR3 covers 13 residues. From germline, CDR1 is KGHDR and CDR2 SFDVKD. The CDR3 coding sequence is TGTGCCACCAGCCGTGGACGGGTCTATGGCTACACCTTC. Translating it yields CATSRGRVYGYTF.

This clonotype was observed a handful of times. This chain joins TRBV4-1 and TRBJ1-2; TRBD1 matches 9 bases. V trimming: 0 bases; J trimming: 8 bases; junction bases outside the gene matches: 13. CDR3 size: 17 residues. Germline V gene data show CDR1 as MGHRA and CDR2 as YSYEKL. CDR3 coding DNA: TGCGCCAGCAGCCAAGATATCGTGCCGACAGGGGGGTACGGCTACACCTTC. Translated: CASSQDIVPTGGYGYTF.

The rearrangement joins TRBV12-3 or TRBV12-4 to TRBJ2-1; 15 nucleotides match TRBD2. V gave up 6 bases and J gave up 12 bases; unmatched junction bases: 9. CDR3 length: 15 amino acids. The CDR3 bases are TGTGCCAGCAGCCGTGGACTAGCGGGAGGGCCGTGGCAGTTCTTC. It translates to CASSRGLAGGPWQFF.

The chain carries TRBV9 and TRBJ2-7, with D hard to call. Germline CDR1 reads SGDLS; CDR2 reads YYNGEE. The V and J ends lost 3 bases and 0 bases respectively, with 10 bases between them. This CDR3 has 14 residues. CDR3 coding DNA: TGTGCCAGCAGCGCTACTCCGAGCTCCTACGAGCAGTACTTC. It is translated as CASSATPSSYEQYF.

In this sample, this clonotype turned up once. The chain carries TRBV6-6 and TRBJ1-5; D remains unclear. V lost 2 bases and J 3 bases, leaving 11 bases between the germline ends. The CDR3 is 15 residues long. Germline values: CDR1 MNHNY, CDR2 SVGAGI (reference sequence). CDR3 DNA: TGTGCCAGCAGTTACGGGGTGCGGGTCAATCAGCCCCAGCATTTT. Its translation is CASSYGVRVNQPQHF.

This clonotype has only a few counts. The genes are TRBV25-1 and TRBJ2-1, with D possibly TRBD1 on 6 matching bases. Per germline, CDR1 MGHDK and CDR2 SYGVNS. The CDR3 contains 15 residues. The V gene lost 2 bases and the J gene lost 7 bases, with 15 bases spanning the gap. The CDR3 DNA reads TGTGCCAGCAGTGAACCTTTACAGGGTAGGAATGAGCAGTTCTTC. Translated, it gives CASSEPLQGRNEQFF.

This clonotype was recorded a few times. CDR3 in amino acids: CASSFGPTYEAFF. The CDR3 DNA reads TGTGCCAGCAGTTTTGGTCCCACATATGAAGCTTTCTTT. The chain employs TRBV12-3 or TRBV12-4 and TRBJ1-1; D is unresolved. The CDR3 sequence is 13 residues long. Trimming removed 3 bases at V and 7 bases at J, with 12 bases between.

The chain joins TRBV7-9 to TRBJ1-4; D is ambiguous. In germline, CDR1 is SEHNR, CDR2 FQNEAQ (reference sequence). The CDR3 is 15 amino acids. The V end lost 1 base, the J end lost 0 bases, and 6 bases lay between the germline ends. CDR3 DNA: TGTGCCAGCAGCTTAGAAGTAGCAACTAATGAAAAACTGTTTTTT. Its protein product is CASSLEVATNEKLFF.

The chain combines TRBV5-1 with TRBJ2-7; D ambiguous. Germline loops: CDR1 SGHRS, CDR2 YFSETQ. V was shortened by 1 base and J by 3 bases, with 11 bases between the two germline ends. The CDR3 loop spans 14 amino acids. The CDR3 region is CASSLPADGYEQYF. CDR3 coding DNA: TGCGCCAGCAGCTTGCCCGCCGACGGCTACGAGCAGTACTTC.

The J gene is TRBJ1-1, the V gene TRBV20-1; D not resolved. Looked up from germline, CDR1 is DFQATT and CDR2 is SNEGSKA (reference sequence). The CDR3 totals 13 residues. The CDR3 DNA sequence: TGCGGGTCGCTGGGGTCGGCAGTCACTGAAGCTTTCTTT. It specifies CGSLGSAVTEAFF.

This clonotype was detected a few times. This chain connects TRBV7-9 to TRBJ2-6; no clear D. CDR1 SEHNR and CDR2 FQNEAQ come from the germline V gene (reference sequence). Trimming shortened V by 5 bases and J by 4 bases, and 9 bases separated the two germline ends. This CDR3 has 14 residues. Here the CDR3 reads CASSRVIGANVLTF. The CDR3 bases are TGTGCCAGCAGCCGGGTAATAGGGGCCAACGTCCTGACTTTC. Full variable domain (remainder filled in from reference TRBV7-9 and TRBJ2-6): DTGVSQNPRHKITKRGQNVTFRCDPISEHNRLYWYRQTLGQGPEFLTYFQNEAQLEKSRLLSDRFSAERPKGSFSTLEIQRTEQGDSAMYLCASSRVIGANVLTFGAGSRLTVL.

This clonotype came up many times. DNA of the CDR3: TGTGCCAGCAGCCCATGGACTAGCGGGACCTACGAGCAGTACTTC. Translation gives CASSPWTSGTYEQYF. The chain combines TRBV7-2 with TRBJ2-7; 12 bases align to TRBD2. This CDR3 is built from 15 residues. Germline V gene data show CDR1 as SGHTA and CDR2 as FQGNSA. Trimming at V came to 5 bases and at J to 2 bases, leaving 4 bases not matched to a gene.

J is TRBJ1-5 and V is TRBV6-1, with D perhaps TRBD1 (6 bases). CDR1 and CDR2 from the germline V gene are MNHNS and SASEGT. The CDR3 runs to 14 residues. Trimming left V 5 bases short and J 7 bases short, with 15 bases between. The CDR3 loop reads CASSRGGYEQPQHF. The CDR3 region has the DNA TGTGCCAGCAGTAGGGGGGGGTATGAACAGCCCCAGCATTTT.

This clonotype appeared a few times. A clone one base away is much larger, so this may be a read error. J is TRBJ1-6 and V is TRBV7-2; 8 nucleotides line up with TRBD1. J lost 7 bases, V lost 6 bases, and 5 bases had no gene match. CDR1 SGHTA and CDR2 FQGNSA come from the germline V gene. This CDR3 spans 14 amino acids. CDR3 nucleotides: TGTGCCAGCAGTCGGGGACAGGTGAATTCACCCCTCCACTTT. It codes for CASSRGQVNSPLHF.

The J gene is TRBJ1-5, the V gene TRBV19; D not resolved. V lost 6 bases and J lost 0, with 9 bases in between. This CDR3 is built from 14 residues. Per germline, CDR1 LNHDA and CDR2 SQIVND (reference sequence). In nucleotides, the CDR3 is TGTGCCAGTAGGCGACGGGATAGCAATCAGCCCCAGCATTTT. It specifies CASRRRDSNQPQHF.